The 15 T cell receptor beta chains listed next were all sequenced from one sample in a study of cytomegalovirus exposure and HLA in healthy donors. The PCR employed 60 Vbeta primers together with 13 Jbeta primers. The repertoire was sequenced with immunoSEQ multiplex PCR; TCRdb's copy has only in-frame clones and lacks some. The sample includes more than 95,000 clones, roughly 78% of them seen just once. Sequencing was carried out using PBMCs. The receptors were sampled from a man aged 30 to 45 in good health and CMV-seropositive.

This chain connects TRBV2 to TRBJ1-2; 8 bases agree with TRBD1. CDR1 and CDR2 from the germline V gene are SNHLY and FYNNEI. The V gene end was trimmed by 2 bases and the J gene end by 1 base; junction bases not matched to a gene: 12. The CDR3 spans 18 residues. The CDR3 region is CASSELIGQGGLNYGYTF. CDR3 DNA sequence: TGTGCCAGCAGTGAACTAATCGGACAGGGAGGGCTTAACTATGGCTACACCTTC.

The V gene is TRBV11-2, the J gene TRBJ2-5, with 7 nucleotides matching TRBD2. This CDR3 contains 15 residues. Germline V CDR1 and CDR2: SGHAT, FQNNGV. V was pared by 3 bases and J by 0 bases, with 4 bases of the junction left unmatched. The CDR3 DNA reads TGTGCCAGCAGCTTGGGAGCGGGGTACCAAGAGACCCAGTACTTC. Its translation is CASSLGAGYQETQYF.

The CDR3 DNA reads TGCAGCGGGGGGGGAAGCACCAAGGATAGCAATCAGCCCCAGCATTTT. This gives the protein CSGGGSTKDSNQPQHF. This chain links TRBV29-1 with TRBJ1-5; TRBD1 is a possible D gene (5 bases). This CDR3 contains 16 residues. CDR1 is SQVTM and CDR2 is ANQGSEA in the germline V gene. V was pared by 7 bases and J by 0 bases, with 19 bases between.

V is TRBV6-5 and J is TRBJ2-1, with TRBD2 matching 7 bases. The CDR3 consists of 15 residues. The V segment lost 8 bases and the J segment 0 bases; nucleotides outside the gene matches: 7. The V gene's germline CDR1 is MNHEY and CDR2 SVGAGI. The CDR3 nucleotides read TGTGCCAGCGGCCTAGCGGCTAGCTCCTACAATGAGCAGTTCTTC. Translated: CASGLAASSYNEQFF.

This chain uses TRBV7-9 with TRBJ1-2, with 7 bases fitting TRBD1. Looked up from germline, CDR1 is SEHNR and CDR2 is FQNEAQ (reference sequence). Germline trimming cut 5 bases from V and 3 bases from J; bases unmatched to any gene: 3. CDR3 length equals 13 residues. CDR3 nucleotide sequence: TGTGCCAGCAGCGAAGACAGGGACTATGGCTACACCTTC. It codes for CASSEDRDYGYTF.

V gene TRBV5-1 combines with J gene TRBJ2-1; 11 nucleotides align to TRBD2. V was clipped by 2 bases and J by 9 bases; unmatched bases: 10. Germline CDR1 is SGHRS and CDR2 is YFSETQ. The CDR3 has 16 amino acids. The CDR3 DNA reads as TGCGCCAGCAGCTTAGACACTAGCGGGGGAAGCGGTGAGCAGTTCTTC. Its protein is CASSLDTSGGSGEQFF.

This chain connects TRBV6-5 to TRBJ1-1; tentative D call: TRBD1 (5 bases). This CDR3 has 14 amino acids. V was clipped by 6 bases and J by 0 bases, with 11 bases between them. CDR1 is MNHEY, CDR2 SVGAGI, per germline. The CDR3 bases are TGTGCCAGCAGAACTACAGGAATGAACACTGAAGCTTTCTTT. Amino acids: CASRTTGMNTEAFF.

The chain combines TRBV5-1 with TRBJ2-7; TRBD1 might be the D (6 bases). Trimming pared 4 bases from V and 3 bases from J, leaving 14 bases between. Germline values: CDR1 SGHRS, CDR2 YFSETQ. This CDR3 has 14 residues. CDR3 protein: CASSQGTRVYEQYF. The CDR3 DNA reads TGCGCCAGCAGCCAGGGGACGAGGGTCTACGAGCAGTACTTC.

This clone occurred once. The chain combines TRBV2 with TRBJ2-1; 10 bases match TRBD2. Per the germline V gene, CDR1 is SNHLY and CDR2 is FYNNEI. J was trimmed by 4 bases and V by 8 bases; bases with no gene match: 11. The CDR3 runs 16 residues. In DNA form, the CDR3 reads TGTGCCAGCGTGGTGGGCGGGACTAGCGCGTACAATGAGCAGTTCTTC. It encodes CASVVGGTSAYNEQFF. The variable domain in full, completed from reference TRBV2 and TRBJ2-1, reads EPEVTQTPSHQVTQMGQEVILRCVPISNHLYFYWYRQILGQKVEFLVSFYNNEISEKSEIFDDQFSVERPDGSNFTLKIRSTKLEDSAMYFCASVVGGTSAYNEQFFGPGTRLTVL.

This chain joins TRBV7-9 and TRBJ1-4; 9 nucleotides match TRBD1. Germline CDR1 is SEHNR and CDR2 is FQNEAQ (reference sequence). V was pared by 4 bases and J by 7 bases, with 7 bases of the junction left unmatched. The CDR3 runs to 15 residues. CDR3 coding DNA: TGTGCCAGCAGCTCACAGGGGGCGGGAGGTGAAAAACTGTTTTTT. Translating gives CASSSQGAGGEKLFF.

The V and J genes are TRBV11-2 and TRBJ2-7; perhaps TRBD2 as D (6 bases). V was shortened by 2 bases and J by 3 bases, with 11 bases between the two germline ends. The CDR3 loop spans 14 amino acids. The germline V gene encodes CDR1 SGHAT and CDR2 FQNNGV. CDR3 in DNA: TGTGCCAGCAGCTTACGCGGGACGGTCTACGAGCAGTACTTC. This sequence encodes CASSLRGTVYEQYF.

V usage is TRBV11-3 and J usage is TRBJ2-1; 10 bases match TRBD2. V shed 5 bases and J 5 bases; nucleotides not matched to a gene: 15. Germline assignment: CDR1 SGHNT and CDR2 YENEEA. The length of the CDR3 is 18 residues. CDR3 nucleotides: TGTGCCAGCAGCGCAGGGGGCGGAAGGACTAGCGGTGACAATGAGCAGTTCTTC. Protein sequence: CASSAGGGRTSGDNEQFF.

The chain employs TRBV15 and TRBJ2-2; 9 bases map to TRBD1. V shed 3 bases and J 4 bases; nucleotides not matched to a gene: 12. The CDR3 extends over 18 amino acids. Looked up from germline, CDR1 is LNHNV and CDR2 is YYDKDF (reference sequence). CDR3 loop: CATSSFDPGQGVTGELFF. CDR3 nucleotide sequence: TGTGCCACCAGCAGCTTTGATCCGGGACAGGGAGTCACCGGGGAGCTGTTTTTT.

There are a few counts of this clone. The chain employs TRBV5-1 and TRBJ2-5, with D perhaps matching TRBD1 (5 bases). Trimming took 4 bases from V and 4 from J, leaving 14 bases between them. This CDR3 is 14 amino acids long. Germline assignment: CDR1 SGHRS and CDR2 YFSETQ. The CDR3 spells CASSPLTRGETQYF. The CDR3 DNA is TGCGCCAGCAGCCCCCTCACAAGGGGAGAGACCCAGTACTTC.

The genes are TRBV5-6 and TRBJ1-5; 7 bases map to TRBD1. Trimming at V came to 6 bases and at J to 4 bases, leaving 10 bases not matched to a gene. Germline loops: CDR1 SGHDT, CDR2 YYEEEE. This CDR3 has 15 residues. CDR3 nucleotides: TGTGCCAGCACTGTACAGGGGAACGGGAATCAGCCCCAGCATTTT. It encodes CASTVQGNGNQPQHF.